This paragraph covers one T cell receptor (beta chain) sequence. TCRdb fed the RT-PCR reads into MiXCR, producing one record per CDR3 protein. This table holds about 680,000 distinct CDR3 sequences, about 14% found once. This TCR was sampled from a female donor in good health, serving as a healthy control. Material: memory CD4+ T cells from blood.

The CDR3 loop reads CSAQRSSGLPGELFF. CDR3 sequence (DNA): TGCAGTGCCCAGAGGTCTAGCGGACTTCCCGGGGAGCTGTTTTTT. This chain uses TRBV20-1 with TRBJ2-2, with 7 bases matching TRBD2. Germline values: CDR1 DFQATT, CDR2 SNEGSKA (reference sequence). The CDR3 spans 15 residues. The V and J ends lost 6 bases and 6 bases, in that order; junction bases with no gene match: 13.